Below are 18 T cell receptor beta chains sequenced from a single sample in a study of OX40 agonist ivuxolimab in advanced cancers. The method was immunoSEQ multiplex PCR; TCRdb's version includes in-frame clones alone and lacks a portion of them. The sample has approximately 88,000 clones, about 88% seen once. Source: CD4+ or CD8+ T cells sorted from blood, taken in a trial of the OX40 agonist ivuxolimab. These receptors all come from an adult with an advanced solid tumor such as melanoma, head and neck, liver or kidney cancer.

This chain links TRBV6-5 with TRBJ1-1, with 7 bases aligning to TRBD1. The germline gives CDR1 MNHEY, CDR2 SVGAGI. The CDR3 consists of 16 residues. V gave up 2 bases and J gave up 2 bases; unmatched junction bases: 8. The CDR3 DNA follows: TGTGCCAGCAGTTACGAGGGGGCGCGATCAAACACTGAAGCTTTCTTT. Its protein is CASSYEGARSNTEAFF.

Here the CDR3 DNA reads TGTGCCAGCAAATATGAAAAACTGTTTTTT. Its translation is CASKYEKLFF. The chain uses TRBV2 and TRBJ1-4; D unresolved. The CDR3 loop spans 10 amino acids. Germline V CDR1 and CDR2: SNHLY, FYNNEI. The V end lost 7 bases, the J end lost 6 bases, and 3 bases lay between the germline ends.

This sequence joins TRBV7-2 and TRBJ2-7; tentative D call: TRBD2 (6 bases). V was clipped by 6 bases and J by 2 bases, with 17 bases between them. The V gene's germline CDR1 is SGHTA and CDR2 FQGNSA. CDR3 length: 15 residues. The CDR3 sequence: CASSPRGEQTYEQYF. The CDR3 DNA is TGTGCCAGCAGTCCTCGCGGGGAACAGACCTACGAGCAGTACTTC.

Only one count was recorded for this clone. The J gene is TRBJ1-1, the V gene TRBV5-6, with 8 bases fitting TRBD1. J gave up 7 bases and V 3 bases, and 8 bases lay outside the gene matches. Germline V gene sequence: CDR1 SGHDT, CDR2 YYEEEE. The CDR3 sequence is 14 residues long. The DNA for the CDR3 is TGTGCCAGCAGCTCCAGGACAGGGAAAATTGAAGCTTTCTTT. Its translation: CASSSRTGKIEAFF.

V usage is TRBV18 and J usage is TRBJ1-2; TRBD1 matches at 9 bases. The length of the CDR3 is 15 residues. The germline V gene encodes CDR1 KGHSH and CDR2 LQKENI. The trim removed 3 bases at V and 4 bases at J, leaving 6 bases unmatched. CDR3 sequence reads: CASSPGGQGGYGYTF. CDR3 nucleotides: TGTGCCAGCTCACCTGGGGGACAGGGCGGCTATGGCTACACCTTC.

The V call is TRBV11-2, the J call TRBJ2-5; no definite D call. CDR1 and CDR2 (germline): SGHAT, FQNNGV. This CDR3 contains 14 residues. V lost 5 bases and J 2 bases, leaving 12 bases between the germline ends. CDR3 protein: CASSLGRKQETQYF. The CDR3 nucleotides read TGTGCCAGCAGCCTAGGACGGAAGCAAGAGACCCAGTACTTC.

This rearrangement joins TRBV27 to TRBJ2-7; perhaps TRBD2 as D (6 bases). Germline assignment: CDR1 MNHEY and CDR2 SMNVEV (reference sequence). V was clipped by 2 bases and J by 6 bases, with 17 bases between them. This CDR3 spans 15 amino acids. The CDR3 is CASSLGAGPGGEQYF. CDR3 bases: TGTGCCAGCAGTTTAGGGGCGGGCCCCGGGGGCGAGCAGTACTTC.

CDR3 region: CASSPVRSSSYEQYF. In DNA, the CDR3 is TGTGCCAGCTCACCAGTCAGGAGCAGCTCCTACGAGCAGTACTTC. This chain links TRBV18 with TRBJ2-7; D call uncertain. Trimming removed 2 bases at V and 0 bases at J, with 11 bases between. Germline CDR1 KGHSH, CDR2 LQKENI. The length of the CDR3 is 15 residues.

CDR3 loop: CASHGPPGGQPQHF. The CDR3, as DNA: TGTGCCAGTCACGGGCCTCCAGGGGGTCAGCCCCAGCATTTT. The rearrangement links TRBV19 to TRBJ1-5, with 7 bases fitting TRBD1. The germline V gene has CDR1 LNHDA and CDR2 SQIVND (reference sequence). The length of the CDR3 is 14 residues. With 8 bases clipped from V and 6 bases from J, the junction kept 10 bases outside the gene matches.

The chain has TRBV7-2 and TRBJ1-1, with no clear D. Trimming left V 3 bases short and J 2 bases short, with 7 bases between. The CDR3 sequence is 13 residues long. The germline CDR1 and CDR2 sequences are SGHTA and FQGNSA. CDR3 sequence: CASSFSGNTEAFF. The CDR3 region has the DNA TGTGCCAGCAGCTTTTCAGGAAACACTGAAGCTTTCTTT.

The chain carries TRBV5-6 and TRBJ2-7, with 14 bases fitting TRBD2. With V trimmed by 2 bases and J by 4 bases, 8 bases remained unmatched. Germline V CDR1 and CDR2: SGHDT, YYEEEE. There are 17 residues in the CDR3. The CDR3 region has the DNA TGTGCCAGCAGCTTTAGGACTAGCGGGAGGTGGGGGTACGAGCAGTACTTC. This gives the protein CASSFRTSGRWGYEQYF.

This rearrangement joins TRBV18 to TRBJ1-1, with D tentatively TRBD1 (5 bases). The V and J ends lost 4 bases and 2 bases respectively, with 20 bases between them. CDR1 and CDR2 (germline): KGHSH, LQKENI. The length of the CDR3 is 17 residues. CDR3 in DNA: TGTGCCAGCTCACGGTATGGTCAGGGTAATACAAACACTGAAGCTTTCTTT. Protein: CASSRYGQGNTNTEAFF.

The V and J genes are TRBV9 and TRBJ2-2; D possibly corresponds to TRBD2 (6 bases). The CDR3 loop spans 18 amino acids. Trimming cost V 0 bases and J 7 bases, with 22 bases left between them. Germline CDR1 reads SGDLS; CDR2 reads YYNGEE. DNA of the CDR3: TGTGCCAGCAGCGTAGTGAAGGGGTTCGGCCGCGGGGACGGGGAGCTGTTTTTT. This gives the protein CASSVVKGFGRGDGELFF.

The CDR3 region has the DNA TGTGCCAGCAGTTCGCCGGGCGGAGGAAACACCATATATTTT. Amino acid sequence: CASSSPGGGNTIYF. The genes are TRBV5-4 and TRBJ1-3; D is unresolved. This CDR3 is 14 amino acids long. Germline V gives CDR1 SGHNT, CDR2 YYREEE (reference sequence). V gave up 5 bases and J gave up 4 bases, with 13 bases separating them.

This chain connects TRBV7-2 to TRBJ1-5; weak D call: TRBD1 (5 bases). This CDR3 comprises 15 residues. The germline V and J ends were trimmed by 1 base and 6 bases, with 13 bases remaining between them. Per germline, CDR1 SGHTA and CDR2 FQGNSA. In nucleotides, the CDR3 is TGTGCCAGCAGCTTAGGGGGGGGAGGAAGTCAGCCCCAGCATTTT. Its translation is CASSLGGGGSQPQHF.

This rearrangement joins TRBV6-1 to TRBJ1-2; perhaps TRBD1 as D (5 bases). Germline V lookup: CDR1 MNHNS, CDR2 SASEGT. This CDR3 comprises 13 residues. The ends were cut back, 4 bases at V and 4 bases at J, with 10 bases in the middle. The CDR3 loop is CASSARGGYGYTF. As DNA, the CDR3 is TGTGCCAGCAGTGCGAGGGGCGGCTATGGCTACACCTTC.

This clone was seen once. This rearrangement joins TRBV5-1 to TRBJ2-5; D is unresolved. The CDR3 covers 13 residues. Germline assignment: CDR1 SGHRS and CDR2 YFSETQ. Trimming stripped 2 bases from V and 4 bases from J, with 9 bases between. As DNA, the CDR3 is TGCGCCAGCAGCTTAGGATCGGTAGAGACCCAGTACTTC. Translation gives CASSLGSVETQYF.

This sequence joins TRBV19 and TRBJ2-6; TRBD1 is a possible D gene (6 bases). In germline, CDR1 is LNHDA, CDR2 SQIVND (reference sequence). V lost 7 bases, J lost 1 base, and 11 bases lay in between. This CDR3 spans 15 amino acids. CDR3: CASKTQGSGANVLTF. The CDR3 DNA reads as TGTGCCAGTAAAACACAGGGTTCTGGGGCCAACGTCCTGACTTTC.